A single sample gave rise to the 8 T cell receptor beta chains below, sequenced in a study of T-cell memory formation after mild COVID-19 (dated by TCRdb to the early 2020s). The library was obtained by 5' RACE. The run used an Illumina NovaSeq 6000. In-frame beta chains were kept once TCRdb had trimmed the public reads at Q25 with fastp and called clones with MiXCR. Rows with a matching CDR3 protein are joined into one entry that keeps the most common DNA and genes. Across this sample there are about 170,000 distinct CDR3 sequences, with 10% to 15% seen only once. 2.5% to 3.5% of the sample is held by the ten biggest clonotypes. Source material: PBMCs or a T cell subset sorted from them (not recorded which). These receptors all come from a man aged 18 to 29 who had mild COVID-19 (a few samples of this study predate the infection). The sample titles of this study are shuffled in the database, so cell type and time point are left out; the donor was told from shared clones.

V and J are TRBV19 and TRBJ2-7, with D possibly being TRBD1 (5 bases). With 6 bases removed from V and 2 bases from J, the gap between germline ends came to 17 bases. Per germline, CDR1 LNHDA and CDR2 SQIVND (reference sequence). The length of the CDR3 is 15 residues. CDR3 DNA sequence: TGTGCCAGTAGGAAAGACAGCGTTGGGCCCTACGAGCAGTACTTC. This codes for CASRKDSVGPYEQYF.

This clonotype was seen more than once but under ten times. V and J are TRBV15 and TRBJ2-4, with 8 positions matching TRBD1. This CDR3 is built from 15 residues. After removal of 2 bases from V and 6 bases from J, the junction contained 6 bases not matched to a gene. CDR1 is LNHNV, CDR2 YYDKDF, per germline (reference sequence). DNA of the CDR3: TGTGCCACCAGCAGATCCACCGGGACAGGAAACATTCAGTACTTC. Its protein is CATSRSTGTGNIQYF.

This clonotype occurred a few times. The CDR3 DNA reads TGTGCCAGCAGTTCGATTTTTCTCTCCTCGCGTGGCTACACCTTC. It yields the protein CASSSIFLSSRGYTF. This sequence joins TRBV12-3 or TRBV12-4 and TRBJ1-2; D gene ambiguous. The CDR3 covers 15 residues. Trimming cost V 4 bases and J 7 bases, with 19 bases left between them.

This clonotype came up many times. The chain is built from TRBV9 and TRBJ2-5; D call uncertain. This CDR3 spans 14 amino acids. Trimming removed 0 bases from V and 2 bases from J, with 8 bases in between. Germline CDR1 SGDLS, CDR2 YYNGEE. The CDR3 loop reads CASSVGWRQETQYF. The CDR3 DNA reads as TGTGCCAGCAGCGTAGGGTGGCGGCAAGAGACCCAGTACTTC.

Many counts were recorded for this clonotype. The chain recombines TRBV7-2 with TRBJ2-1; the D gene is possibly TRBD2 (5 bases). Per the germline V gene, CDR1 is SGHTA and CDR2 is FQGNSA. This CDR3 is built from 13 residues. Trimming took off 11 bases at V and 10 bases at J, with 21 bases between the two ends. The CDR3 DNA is TGTGCCTCTCCCGCTCCCGGGATGGTGGAGCAGTTCTTC. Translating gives CASPAPGMVEQFF.

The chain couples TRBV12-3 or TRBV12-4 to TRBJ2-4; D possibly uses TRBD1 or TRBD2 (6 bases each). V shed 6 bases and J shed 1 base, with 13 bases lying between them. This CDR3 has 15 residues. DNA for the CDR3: TGTGCCAGCAGCCCAAGGGGGGCGGCCAAAAACATTCAGTACTTC. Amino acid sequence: CASSPRGAAKNIQYF.

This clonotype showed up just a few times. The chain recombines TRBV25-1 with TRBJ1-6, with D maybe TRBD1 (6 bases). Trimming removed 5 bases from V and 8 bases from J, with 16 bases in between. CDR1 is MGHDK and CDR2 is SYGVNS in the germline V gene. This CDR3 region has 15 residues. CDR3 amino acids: CASSLRDSGDSPLHF. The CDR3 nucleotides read TGTGCCAGCAGTCTCCGGGACTCAGGGGATTCACCCCTCCACTTT.

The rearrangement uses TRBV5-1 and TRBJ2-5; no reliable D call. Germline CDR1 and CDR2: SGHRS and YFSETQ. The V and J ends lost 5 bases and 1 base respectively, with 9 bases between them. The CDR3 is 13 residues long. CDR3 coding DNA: TGCGCCAGCAGTGGGCGGCCCCAAGAGACCCAGTACTTC. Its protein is CASSGRPQETQYF.